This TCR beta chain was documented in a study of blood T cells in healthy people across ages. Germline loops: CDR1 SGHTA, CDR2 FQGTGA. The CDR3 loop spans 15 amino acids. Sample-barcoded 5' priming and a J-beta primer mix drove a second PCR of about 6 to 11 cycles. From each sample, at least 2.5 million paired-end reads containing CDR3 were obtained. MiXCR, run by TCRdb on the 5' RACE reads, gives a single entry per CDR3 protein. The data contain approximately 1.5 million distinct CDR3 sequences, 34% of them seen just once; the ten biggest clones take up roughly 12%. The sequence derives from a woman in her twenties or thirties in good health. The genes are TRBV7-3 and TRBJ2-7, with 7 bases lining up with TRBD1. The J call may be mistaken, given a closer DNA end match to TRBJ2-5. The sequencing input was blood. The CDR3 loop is CASSLRGQFSETQYF. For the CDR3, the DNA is TGTGCCAGCAGCTTGAGGGGGCAGTTTTCAGAGACCCAGTACTTC.